This paragraph covers one T cell receptor beta chain sequence. The record originates from a study of shared T cell receptors in the human thymus. The ends lost 5 bases at V and 0 bases at J; junction bases unmatched: 9. The CDR3 is made up of 16 amino acids. The V gene's germline CDR1 is SGHRS and CDR2 YFSETQ. Here immunoSEQ multiplex PCR was the method, and the copy in TCRdb shows in-frame clones only, minus some. The data hold approximately 660,000 clones, with roughly 88% observed a single time. The sample also formed part of further work on human thymus T cells. From that second work: Donor material was obtained from healthy Finnish infants undergoing corrective surgery for congenital heart defects. Thymic tissue was derived from resections collected during corrective heart surgery. Usage of V and J genes appeared biased in thymic and blood repertoires. Overlap was high between thymic repertoires from unrelated individuals, as reported in related research.

The rearrangement links TRBV5-1 to TRBJ1-2; 8 nucleotides match TRBD1. Sequencing input: thymocytes. The receptor's source is a boy in the first two years of life with a congenital heart defect. In DNA, the CDR3 is TGCGCCAGCAGGCCGGGACAGGAAGTCTCTAACTATGGCTACACCTTC. It encodes CASRPGQEVSNYGYTF.